This TCR beta chain is from a study of blood T cell repertoires in COVID-19. On the study more broadly: Samples of COVID-19 (acute and convalescent) were obtained from the United States, Italy and Spain. Sources were T cells, B-cell-depleted T cells, or PBMCs; the material itself was cDNA or gDNA.

This clone was seen only a few times. The germline V gene has CDR1 SGHKS and CDR2 YYEKEE (reference sequence). With V trimmed by 2 bases and J by 3 bases, 8 bases remained unmatched. This CDR3 has 15 amino acids. How the authors handled the data: The authors estimated nucleated cell counts from reference gene primer amplification. Sequencing was performed with immunoSEQ multiplex PCR; in TCRdb, only in-frame clones are kept and a portion is missing. V and J calls and clone size are given by that table; D and trimming were obtained from the DNA. The sample carries about 210,000 clones, roughly 86% recorded once.

Input material: peripheral blood. The TCR sequence derives from a woman between 40 and 50 years old with acute or convalescent COVID-19. The chain has TRBV5-5 and TRBJ2-7, with 7 bases aligning to TRBD2. DNA for the CDR3: TGTGCCAGCAGCTTAGGGAATGGGGAGGGCTACGAGCAGTACTTC. Protein product: CASSLGNGEGYEQYF.